These T cell receptor beta chains were read from a single sample in a study of blood T cell repertoires in COVID-19. TCRdb keeps only in-frame clones here, not all; method: immunoSEQ multiplex PCR. In the table there are tens of thousands of clones, 84% of which are singletons. Material for sequencing was peripheral blood. The receptors derive from an older woman with acute or convalescent COVID-19. CDR3s include the opening cysteine and the closing phenylalanine or tryptophan. Fields, in order: V gene, clone size, D gene, J gene, CDR3 length, CDR3 DNA, CDR3 protein. A D gene is named only where the DNA matches it firmly. Clone size is stated in some rows and not others, as once, few, many or a class when expanded.

v_call: TRBV27; clone_size: .; d_call: TRBD1; j_call: TRBJ2-1; cdr3_length: 14; cdr3_nt: TGTGCCAGCAGTCGATTGACAGGGGCGGGGGAGCAGTTCTTC; cdr3_aa: CASSRLTGAGEQFF
v_call: TRBV5-1; clone_size: .; d_call: .; j_call: TRBJ2-7; cdr3_length: 12; cdr3_nt: TGCGCCAGCAGCACCCGGGCCTACGAGCAGTACTTC; cdr3_aa: CASSTRAYEQYF
v_call: TRBV6-5; clone_size: .; d_call: .; j_call: TRBJ1-2; cdr3_length: 15; cdr3_nt: TGTGCCAGCAGTTACGTAACAGGGTCTGACTATGGCTACACCTTC; cdr3_aa: CASSYVTGSDYGYTF
v_call: TRBV15; clone_size: .; d_call: .; j_call: TRBJ2-7; cdr3_length: 14; cdr3_nt: TGTGCCACCAGTACTAGCCCGGGGCCCTACGAGCAGTACTTC; cdr3_aa: CATSTSPGPYEQYF
v_call: TRBV2; clone_size: once; d_call: TRBD1; j_call: TRBJ2-2; cdr3_length: 15; cdr3_nt: TGTGCCAGCAGTCGGACAGGGGGGGGAACCGGGGAGCTGTTTTTT; cdr3_aa: CASSRTGGGTGELFF
v_call: TRBV6-5; clone_size: .; d_call: TRBD1; j_call: TRBJ1-1; cdr3_length: 15; cdr3_nt: TGTGCCAGCAGCAGACAGGGGGGATTGAACACTGAAGCTTTCTTT; cdr3_aa: CASSRQGGLNTEAFF
v_call: TRBV5-1; clone_size: .; d_call: .; j_call: TRBJ2-2; cdr3_length: 16; cdr3_nt: TGCGCCAGCAGCCCGAGGACAACAGGGACCACCGGGGAGCTGTTTTTT; cdr3_aa: CASSPRTTGTTGELFF
v_call: TRBV18; clone_size: .; d_call: .; j_call: TRBJ1-3; cdr3_length: 16; cdr3_nt: TGTGCCAGCTCACCCGACAACTTATTTTCTGGAAACACCATATATTTT; cdr3_aa: CASSPDNLFSGNTIYF
v_call: TRBV10-2; clone_size: .; d_call: TRBD1; j_call: TRBJ2-1; cdr3_length: 16; cdr3_nt: TGCGCCAGCAGTGTACTAGGGACAGGCCCCTGGGATGAGCAGTTCTTC; cdr3_aa: CASSVLGTGPWDEQFF
v_call: TRBV25-1; clone_size: few; d_call: TRBD1; j_call: TRBJ2-7; cdr3_length: 14; cdr3_nt: TGTGCCAGCAGTGGGGGGACAGGACTCTACGAGCAGTACTTC; cdr3_aa: CASSGGTGLYEQYF
v_call: TRBV2; clone_size: .; d_call: .; j_call: TRBJ2-3; cdr3_length: 15; cdr3_nt: TGTGCCAGCAGTGAAGTACGGGATCCCACAGATACGCAGTATTTT; cdr3_aa: CASSEVRDPTDTQYF
v_call: TRBV24-1; clone_size: few; d_call: .; j_call: TRBJ2-7; cdr3_length: 14; cdr3_nt: TGTGCCACCAGTGATTTTCCCAGGGACACCGAGCAGTACTTC; cdr3_aa: CATSDFPRDTEQYF
v_call: TRBV2; clone_size: .; d_call: .; j_call: TRBJ2-7; cdr3_length: 13; cdr3_nt: TGTGCCAGCAGTGGACAAAATTCCTACGAGCAGTACTTC; cdr3_aa: CASSGQNSYEQYF
v_call: TRBV18; clone_size: .; d_call: .; j_call: TRBJ2-7; cdr3_length: 12; cdr3_nt: TGTGCCAGCTCATCCCAGAGGTCGGAGCAGTACTTC; cdr3_aa: CASSSQRSEQYF
v_call: TRBV6-6; clone_size: .; d_call: TRBD1; j_call: TRBJ1-2; cdr3_length: 16; cdr3_nt: TGTGCCAGCAGTTACTCGCATGCTGGACAGGGGGATGGCTACACCTTC; cdr3_aa: CASSYSHAGQGDGYTF
v_call: TRBV2; clone_size: .; d_call: TRBD1; j_call: TRBJ2-5; cdr3_length: 13; cdr3_nt: TGTGCCAGCAGGTCGGGCAGGGGGGAGACCCAGTACTTC; cdr3_aa: CASRSGRGETQYF
v_call: TRBV10-1; clone_size: .; d_call: TRBD2; j_call: TRBJ2-7; cdr3_length: 16; cdr3_nt: TGCGCCAGCAGTGAGTCGACTAGCGGGGGATTTTACGAGCAGTACTTC; cdr3_aa: CASSESTSGGFYEQYF
v_call: TRBV2; clone_size: .; d_call: TRBD1; j_call: TRBJ1-2; cdr3_length: 14; cdr3_nt: TGTGCCAGCAGTGAGACAGGGAGGTCATCTGGCTACACCTTC; cdr3_aa: CASSETGRSSGYTF
v_call: TRBV5-5; clone_size: .; d_call: .; j_call: TRBJ2-1; cdr3_length: 15; cdr3_nt: TGTGCCAGCAGCTTGGGGTGGAGCTCCTACAATGAGCAGTTCTTC; cdr3_aa: CASSLGWSSYNEQFF
v_call: TRBV2; clone_size: .; d_call: .; j_call: TRBJ1-2; cdr3_length: 13; cdr3_nt: TGTGCCAGCAGTGAATGGGGGGTGGATGGCTACACCTTC; cdr3_aa: CASSEWGVDGYTF
v_call: TRBV10-2; clone_size: .; d_call: .; j_call: TRBJ2-3; cdr3_length: 15; cdr3_nt: TGCGCCAGCAGTGAGCCTAGACTAGGCACAGATACGCAGTATTTT; cdr3_aa: CASSEPRLGTDTQYF
v_call: TRBV6-1; clone_size: .; d_call: .; j_call: TRBJ2-2; cdr3_length: 16; cdr3_nt: TGTGCCAGCAGTGCGGAGCCCTCGTCGAACACCGGGGAGCTGTTTTTT; cdr3_aa: CASSAEPSSNTGELFF
v_call: TRBV10-2; clone_size: .; d_call: .; j_call: TRBJ1-5; cdr3_length: 13; cdr3_nt: TGCGCCAGCAGTGATCAGGCTGGGCAGCCCCAGCATTTT; cdr3_aa: CASSDQAGQPQHF
v_call: TRBV6-5; clone_size: .; d_call: .; j_call: TRBJ1-2; cdr3_length: 15; cdr3_nt: TGTGCCAGCAGTTACTCGCTGACAGGAAACTATGGCTACACCTTC; cdr3_aa: CASSYSLTGNYGYTF
v_call: TRBV20-1; clone_size: once; d_call: TRBD2; j_call: TRBJ2-7; cdr3_length: 21; cdr3_nt: TGCAGTGCTAGTCGGGCGCCCGCGGACACGATTACACTAGCGGGGGGCTACGAGCAGTACTTC; cdr3_aa: CSASRAPADTITLAGGYEQYF
v_call: TRBV5-1; clone_size: .; d_call: .; j_call: TRBJ2-3; cdr3_length: 13; cdr3_nt: TGCGCCAGCAGCTTGTGGGCCGCAGATACGCAGTATTTT; cdr3_aa: CASSLWAADTQYF
v_call: TRBV3-1/TRBV3-2; clone_size: .; d_call: .; j_call: TRBJ2-7; cdr3_length: 14; cdr3_nt: TGTGCCAGCAGCCCGTTGCAGGGAAGGGGCGAGCAGTACTTC; cdr3_aa: CASSPLQGRGEQYF
v_call: TRBV5-4; clone_size: .; d_call: .; j_call: TRBJ1-2; cdr3_length: 15; cdr3_nt: TGTGCCAGCTCCTTGGGGTCAGGGACTAACTATGGCTACACCTTC; cdr3_aa: CASSLGSGTNYGYTF
v_call: TRBV2; clone_size: .; d_call: .; j_call: TRBJ1-1; cdr3_length: 14; cdr3_nt: TGTGCCAGCAGTGAAGCGGGGGGGAACACTGAAGCTTTCTTT; cdr3_aa: CASSEAGGNTEAFF
v_call: TRBV6-2/TRBV6-3; clone_size: .; d_call: .; j_call: TRBJ2-3; cdr3_length: 16; cdr3_nt: TGTGCCAGCAGTTTGGGTCGCCGGGATCCCACAGATACGCAGTATTTT; cdr3_aa: CASSLGRRDPTDTQYF
v_call: TRBV19; clone_size: .; d_call: TRBD2; j_call: TRBJ2-1; cdr3_length: 16; cdr3_nt: TGTGCCAGTAGCCATGGGGTAGCGGGGGCCTACAATGAGCAGTTCTTC; cdr3_aa: CASSHGVAGAYNEQFF
v_call: TRBV6-5; clone_size: .; d_call: .; j_call: TRBJ1-4; cdr3_length: 12; cdr3_nt: TGTGCCAGCAAGGAGGCCGGTGAAAAACTGTTTTTT; cdr3_aa: CASKEAGEKLFF
v_call: TRBV11-2; clone_size: .; d_call: .; j_call: TRBJ1-2; cdr3_length: 14; cdr3_nt: TGTGCCAGCAGCTTAGTAGGAGGGCTTTATGGCTACACCTTC; cdr3_aa: CASSLVGGLYGYTF
v_call: TRBV9; clone_size: .; d_call: TRBD1; j_call: TRBJ1-6; cdr3_length: 16; cdr3_nt: TGTGCCAGCAGCGTGGGCCAGGGGGGATACAATTCACCCCTCCACTTT; cdr3_aa: CASSVGQGGYNSPLHF
v_call: TRBV4-2; clone_size: .; d_call: .; j_call: TRBJ1-2; cdr3_length: 12; cdr3_nt: TGTGCCAGCAGCCAAGTGGGGCGAGGCTACACCTTC; cdr3_aa: CASSQVGRGYTF
v_call: TRBV24-1; clone_size: .; d_call: TRBD1; j_call: TRBJ1-4; cdr3_length: 12; cdr3_nt: TGTGCCACCAGTGAGGCCGGGACAGTTCTGTATTTT; cdr3_aa: CATSEAGTVLYF
v_call: TRBV6-5; clone_size: once; d_call: TRBD1; j_call: TRBJ1-2; cdr3_length: 15; cdr3_nt: TGTGCCAGCAGCTCGCCGGGACAGGCAATCGATGGCTACACCTTC; cdr3_aa: CASSSPGQAIDGYTF
v_call: TRBV6-5; clone_size: .; d_call: .; j_call: TRBJ1-1; cdr3_length: 11; cdr3_nt: TGTGCCAGCCTCCGGGGGACTGAAGCTTTCTTT; cdr3_aa: CASLRGTEAFF
v_call: TRBV19; clone_size: .; d_call: TRBD2; j_call: TRBJ2-3; cdr3_length: 15; cdr3_nt: TGTGCCACCCGTTTAATGGGAGGGGGCACAGATACGCAGTATTTT; cdr3_aa: CATRLMGGGTDTQYF
v_call: TRBV30; clone_size: .; d_call: .; j_call: TRBJ1-1; cdr3_length: 14; cdr3_nt: TGTGCCTGGGATCCCTTACAGGGGAACACTGAAGCTTTCTTT; cdr3_aa: CAWDPLQGNTEAFF
v_call: TRBV3-1/TRBV3-2; clone_size: once; d_call: .; j_call: TRBJ2-1; cdr3_length: 12; cdr3_nt: TGTGCCAGCAGCCAAGAACTCGGTGAGCAGTTCTTC; cdr3_aa: CASSQELGEQFF
v_call: TRBV5-1; clone_size: .; d_call: TRBD1; j_call: TRBJ1-1; cdr3_length: 17; cdr3_nt: TGCGCCAGCAGCTTGGGAGGTGGGACAGGGGGAATGGCTGAAGCTTTCTTT; cdr3_aa: CASSLGGGTGGMAEAFF
v_call: TRBV19; clone_size: once; d_call: .; j_call: TRBJ2-7; cdr3_length: 11; cdr3_nt: TGTGCCAGTACCGACACCTACGAGCAGTACTTC; cdr3_aa: CASTDTYEQYF
v_call: TRBV10-3; clone_size: .; d_call: .; j_call: TRBJ1-2; cdr3_length: 15; cdr3_nt: TGTGCCATCAGTGGCCGGGACAACCAGAACTATGGCTACACCTTC; cdr3_aa: CAISGRDNQNYGYTF
v_call: TRBV6-1; clone_size: .; d_call: .; j_call: TRBJ1-1; cdr3_length: 14; cdr3_nt: TGTGCCAGCAGTGAATTCGGAGTTGACACTGAAGCTTTCTTT; cdr3_aa: CASSEFGVDTEAFF
v_call: TRBV27; clone_size: .; d_call: TRBD1; j_call: TRBJ2-2; cdr3_length: 17; cdr3_nt: TGTGCCAGCAGTTTACCGGGACAGAGCACGAACACCGGGGAGCTGTTTTTT; cdr3_aa: CASSLPGQSTNTGELFF
v_call: TRBV3-1/TRBV3-2; clone_size: few; d_call: TRBD1; j_call: TRBJ2-3; cdr3_length: 17; cdr3_nt: TGTGCCAGCAGCCACAAGGCCCGGGACAGCCGCACAGATACGCAGTATTTT; cdr3_aa: CASSHKARDSRTDTQYF